Below are 27 T cell receptor beta chains sequenced from a single sample in a study of blood T cells in healthy people across ages (dated by TCRdb to the mid-2010s). Libraries were prepared through 5' RACE. This sample was sequenced with an Illumina HiSeq 2500. A second about 6 to 11 cycle PCR used a sample-barcoded 5' primer and a J-beta primer mix. Using fastp at Q25 and MiXCR, TCRdb reprocessed the public reads and kept productive beta chains. Identical CDR3 protein sequences are pooled into one entry, listed with their most common genes and DNA. This sample gives 580,000 or so distinct CDR3 sequences in total; around half of them show up just once. The leading ten clones occupy around 23% of the sample. The material sequenced was blood. Receptors originate from an elderly man in good health.

The chain uses TRBV7-3 and TRBJ2-7; 10 nucleotides match TRBD1. The CDR3 is 15 residues long. In germline, CDR1 is SGHTA, CDR2 FQGTGA. V lost 5 bases, J lost 5 bases, and 9 bases stayed unmatched. The CDR3 loop reads CASSPRGQGDNEQYF. CDR3 DNA sequence: TGTGCCAGCAGCCCACGTGGACAGGGGGATAACGAGCAGTACTTC. Based on the CDR3 plus reference TRBV7-3 and TRBJ2-7, the full variable domain is GAGVSQTPSNKVTEKGKYVELRCDPISGHTALYWYRQSLGQGPEFLIYFQGTGAADDSGLPNDRFFAVRPEGSVSTLKIQRTERGDSAVYLCASSPRGQGDNEQYFGPGTRLTVT.

V and J are TRBV2 and TRBJ2-5; TRBD1 agrees at 8 bases. Germline values: CDR1 SNHLY, CDR2 FYNNEI. This CDR3 has 13 amino acids. V was pared by 2 bases and J by 5 bases, with 1 base of the junction left unmatched. The CDR3: CASSENRGETQYF. In nucleotides, the CDR3 is TGTGCCAGCAGTGAAAACAGGGGGGAGACCCAGTACTTC. The whole variable domain, remainder taken from reference TRBV2 and TRBJ2-5, is EPEVTQTPSHQVTQMGQEVILRCVPISNHLYFYWYRQILGQKVEFLVSFYNNEISEKSEIFDDQFSVERPDGSNFTLKIRSTKLEDSAMYFCASSENRGETQYFGPGTRLLVL.

The chain uses TRBV12-3 or TRBV12-4 and TRBJ2-7; tentatively, D is TRBD1 (6 bases). This CDR3 spans 14 amino acids. The V gene lost 1 base and the J gene lost 3 bases, with 10 bases spanning the gap. The CDR3 loop reads CASSLVQGNYEQYF. CDR3 in DNA: TGTGCCAGCAGTTTAGTCCAGGGGAACTACGAGCAGTACTTC.

V and J are TRBV20-1 and TRBJ2-7, with 8 bases fitting TRBD2. This CDR3 is 15 amino acids long. The junction had 11 bases not matched to a gene; V was cut back by 0 bases and J by 7 bases. Germline V gene lookup returns CDR1 DFQATT and CDR2 SNEGSKA (reference sequence). The CDR3 loop is CSARDHRGGLGEQYF. The CDR3 DNA sequence: TGCAGTGCTAGAGACCACCGGGGGGGCCTTGGGGAGCAGTACTTC.

This clonotype was counted ten times or more. The rearrangement uses TRBV6-6 and TRBJ1-5, with D uncertain. The CDR3 spans 12 residues. Trimming stripped 2 bases from V and 4 bases from J, with 3 bases between. Germline-derived CDR1 and CDR2 are MNHNY and SVGAGI (reference sequence). DNA of the CDR3: TGTGCCAGCAGTTACCTTAATCAGCCCCAGCATTTT. It is translated as CASSYLNQPQHF.

This CDR3 reads CASWGQGREKLFF. The CDR3 DNA is TGTGCCAGCTGGGGGCAGGGGCGTGAAAAACTGTTTTTT. The rearrangement uses TRBV12-3 or TRBV12-4 and TRBJ1-4; D is perhaps TRBD1 (6 bases). V dropped 8 bases and J dropped 7 bases, with 14 bases sitting between them. CDR3 length: 13 residues.

The V and J genes are TRBV7-2 and TRBJ2-3; 7 bases align to TRBD2. Unmatched junction bases numbered 7, after V lost 1 base and J lost 0 bases. Germline V CDR1 and CDR2: SGHTA, FQGNSA. The CDR3 length is 17 residues. DNA for the CDR3: TGTGCCAGCAGCTTAGGCACTAGCGCTTCGAGCACAGATACGCAGTATTTT. Encoded protein: CASSLGTSASSTDTQYF.

This clonotype occurred a few times. The chain couples TRBV6-5 to TRBJ2-1, with D possibly matching TRBD1 (5 bases). The V gene lost 4 bases and the J gene lost 10 bases, with 14 bases spanning the gap. Per germline, CDR1 MNHEY and CDR2 SVGAGI. The CDR3 is 13 residues long. CDR3 in amino acids: CASSSPRVHEQFF. The CDR3 region has the DNA TGTGCCAGCAGTTCACCCAGGGTTCACGAGCAGTTCTTC.

The chain carries TRBV9 and TRBJ2-1; 13 positions match TRBD2. Germline V gene sequence: CDR1 SGDLS, CDR2 YYNGEE. V shed 0 bases and J 6 bases; nucleotides not matched to a gene: 3. The CDR3 is 16 residues long. In DNA form, the CDR3 reads TGTGCCAGCAGCGTAGGGACTAGCGGGGGTCCCAATGAGCAGTTCTTC. As protein: CASSVGTSGGPNEQFF. The full variable domain, completed using reference TRBV9 and TRBJ2-1, is DSGVTQTPKHLITATGQRVTLRCSPRSGDLSVYWYQQSLDQGLQFLIQYYNGEERAKGNILERFSAQQFPDLHSELNLSSLELGDSALYFCASSVGTSGGPNEQFFGPGTRLTVL.

The chain joins TRBV4-1 to TRBJ2-3; D remains ambiguous. The CDR3 has 15 amino acids. The V end lost 3 bases, the J end lost 4 bases, and 14 bases lay between the germline ends. Germline CDR1 reads MGHRA; CDR2 reads YSYEKL. CDR3 in amino acids: CASSQTSGRPDTQYF. The CDR3 DNA is TGCGCCAGCAGCCAGACAAGTGGCCGTCCAGATACGCAGTATTTT.

The chain joins TRBV20-1 to TRBJ2-5, with unresolved D. Trimming removed 5 bases at V and 5 bases at J, with 18 bases between. This CDR3 has 14 amino acids. Germline loops: CDR1 DFQATT, CDR2 SNEGSKA (reference sequence). Here the CDR3 reads CSAPAFTNGETQYF. CDR3 DNA sequence: TGCAGTGCTCCGGCTTTCACCAACGGGGAGACCCAGTACTTC.

The V call is TRBV5-5, the J call TRBJ2-6, with D possibly being TRBD1 (6 bases). Germline loops: CDR1 SGHKS, CDR2 YYEKEE (reference sequence). The CDR3 is made up of 17 amino acids. V was trimmed by 3 bases and J by 1 base, leaving 14 bases between them. The CDR3 is CASSSRTEHSGANVLTF. CDR3 in DNA: TGTGCCAGCAGCTCCCGGACAGAGCATTCTGGGGCCAACGTCCTGACTTTC.

This clonotype was counted a few times. This chain connects TRBV30 to TRBJ2-7; D unclear. There are 12 residues in the CDR3. Trimming removed 4 bases at V and 0 bases at J, with 7 bases between. Germline-derived CDR1 and CDR2 are GTSNPN and SVGIG (reference sequence). CDR3 amino acids: CAWNPGSYEQYF. In DNA, the CDR3 is TGTGCCTGGAATCCAGGCTCCTACGAGCAGTACTTC.

A few counts support this clonotype. This CDR3 reads CASSYSGRNEQFF. The CDR3 DNA sequence: TGTGCCAGCAGTTACTCGGGGAGGAATGAGCAGTTCTTC. The rearrangement links TRBV6-5 to TRBJ2-1; perhaps TRBD2 as D (6 bases). With 0 bases removed from V and 7 bases from J, the gap between germline ends came to 7 bases. Germline-derived CDR1 and CDR2 are MNHEY and SVGAGI. The CDR3 runs 13 residues.

This clonotype was picked up a small number of times. The chain couples TRBV6-2 or TRBV6-3 to TRBJ2-5, with 7 bases lining up with TRBD1. The J call may be in error: the DNA end matches TRBJ2-7 better. The CDR3 contains 13 residues. CDR1 MNHEY and CDR2 SVGEGT come from the germline V gene. The CDR3 loop is CASSHRGRYEQYF. As DNA, the CDR3 is TGTGCCAGCAGTCACAGGGGACGGTACGAGCAGTACTTC.

This clonotype was found a few times. The rearrangement links TRBV9 to TRBJ1-1; D remains ambiguous. CDR1 and CDR2 (germline): SGDLS, YYNGEE. V was pared by 0 bases and J by 5 bases, with 11 bases between. This CDR3 region has 14 residues. DNA of the CDR3: TGTGCCAGCAGCGTAGGTCCGGCCCGAACTGAAGCTTTCTTT. The encoded protein is CASSVGPARTEAFF.

The rearrangement links TRBV28 to TRBJ1-1; 7 nucleotides align to TRBD1. Per the germline V gene, CDR1 is MDHEN and CDR2 is SYDVKM. V shed 3 bases, J shed 5 bases, and the junction held 9 bases outside the gene matches. This CDR3 has 15 residues. CDR3 nucleotide sequence: TGTGCCAGCAGTTTGGAAGGGGGCGGTTTGACTGAAGCTTTCTTT. Protein: CASSLEGGGLTEAFF.

There are a few counts of this clonotype. V is TRBV12-5 and J is TRBJ2-7; D call uncertain. V dropped 1 base and J dropped 7 bases, with 17 bases sitting between them. The V gene's germline CDR1 is LGHNT and CDR2 FRNRAP. CDR3 size: 15 residues. The CDR3 DNA sequence: TGTGCTAGTGGTTTGGGTACTACCACACCCAATGAGCAGTACTTC. Translating gives CASGLGTTTPNEQYF.

The sample holds a few counts of this clonotype. The chain uses TRBV20-1 and TRBJ2-1; 9 positions match TRBD2. There are 14 residues in the CDR3. The V and J ends lost 3 bases and 7 bases, in that order; junction bases with no gene match: 7. Germline V gene data show CDR1 as DFQATT and CDR2 as SNEGSKA (reference sequence). This CDR3 reads CSARVSGRSNEQFF. DNA for the CDR3: TGCAGTGCTAGGGTTAGCGGGAGATCAAATGAGCAGTTCTTC.

This clonotype was counted a few times. The chain carries TRBV7-2 and TRBJ1-6; D call uncertain. V lost 0 bases to trimming and J lost 14 bases, with 14 bases between them. The CDR3 loop spans 14 amino acids. Germline V gene data show CDR1 as SGHTA and CDR2 as FQGNSA. The DNA of the CDR3 is TGTGCCAGCAGCTTAGCGACCGCGGTCGGGGCCCTCCACTTT. Its translation: CASSLATAVGALHF.

This clonotype turned up a few times. This chain links TRBV5-1 with TRBJ2-5; 11 bases match TRBD1. The junction had 9 bases not matched to a gene; V was cut back by 4 bases and J by 4 bases. Germline CDR1 reads SGHRS; CDR2 reads YFSETQ. The CDR3 totals 16 residues. The CDR3 reads CASSLDGGTGGETQYF. The CDR3 DNA is TGCGCCAGCAGCCTTGATGGGGGGACAGGGGGAGAGACCCAGTACTTC.

The rearrangement joins TRBV6-2 or TRBV6-3 to TRBJ1-1; D gene unclear. Per the germline V gene, CDR1 is MNHEY and CDR2 is SVGEGT. V shed 8 bases and J shed 2 bases, with 12 bases lying between them. The CDR3 is made up of 13 amino acids. The CDR3 nucleotides read TGTGCCAGCGGCCGGGATTCTAACACTGAAGCTTTCTTT. It encodes CASGRDSNTEAFF.

On this clonotype: One end of the junction fails to match germline, which may point to a read error. The chain employs TRBV6-6 and TRBJ2-5; 7 nucleotides align to TRBD2. The germline V gene encodes CDR1 MNHNY and CDR2 SVGAGI (reference sequence). This CDR3 spans 13 amino acids. In DNA form, the CDR3 reads TGTGCCAGCAGTAGCGGGACTAAAGAGACCCAGCACTTC. Translation gives CASSSGTKETQHF.

The chain couples TRBV5-1 to TRBJ2-1; D may correspond to TRBD1 or TRBD2 (5 bases each). Germline CDR1 reads SGHRS; CDR2 reads YFSETQ. The CDR3 sequence is 15 residues long. Trimming cost V 3 bases and J 5 bases, with 15 bases left between them. The CDR3 DNA follows: TGCGCCAGCAGCTCCCTCCGGGACCGTAACAATGAGCAGTTCTTC. It is translated as CASSSLRDRNNEQFF.

By share of the sample, this clonotype is medium-sized. V gene TRBV7-9 combines with J gene TRBJ2-5, with D tentatively TRBD1 or TRBD2 (6 bases each). The CDR3 sequence is 13 residues long. The germline CDR1 and CDR2 sequences are SEHNR and FQNEAQ (reference sequence). Trimming pared 3 bases from V and 5 bases from J, leaving 10 bases between. CDR3 sequence reads: CASSFQGRETQYF. CDR3 DNA sequence: TGTGCCAGCAGCTTTCAGGGGAGGGAGACCCAGTACTTC. Based on the CDR3 plus reference TRBV7-9 and TRBJ2-5, the full variable domain is DTGVSQNPRHKITKRGQNVTFRCDPISEHNRLYWYRQTLGQGPEFLTYFQNEAQLEKSRLLSDRFSAERPKGSFSTLEIQRTEQGDSAMYLCASSFQGRETQYFGPGTRLLVL.

This clonotype was seen only a few times. V usage is TRBV11-3 and J usage is TRBJ2-1, with TRBD2 matching 9 bases. The CDR3 is 16 amino acids. Germline-derived CDR1 and CDR2 are SGHNT and YENEEA. J was trimmed by 9 bases and V by 0 bases; bases with no gene match: 9. The CDR3 nucleotides are TGTGCCAGCAGCTTAGAAGGGGCGGGGGGGCGAAGTGAGCAGTTCTTC. Its translation is CASSLEGAGGRSEQFF.

This chain links TRBV6-5 with TRBJ1-1; D unresolved. V dropped 2 bases and J dropped 5 bases, with 12 bases sitting between them. Germline CDR1 reads MNHEY; CDR2 reads SVGAGI. The CDR3 spans 14 residues. The CDR3 reads CASSYAAGATEAFF. The CDR3 DNA reads as TGTGCCAGCAGTTACGCGGCAGGAGCTACTGAAGCTTTCTTT.